This TCR beta chain was recovered during a study of vaccination effects on CD4 cells after COVID-19. Regarding the study as a whole: Late after vaccination, infection- and vaccine-induced clones showed marked clonal contraction.

The repertoire was sequenced with immunoSEQ multiplex PCR; TCRdb's copy has only in-frame clones and lacks some. The table lists tens of thousands of clones, approximately 69% of them singletons. Trimming cost V 6 bases and J 0 bases, with 17 bases left between them. Looked up from germline, CDR1 is SGHTA and CDR2 is FQGNSA. There are 16 residues in the CDR3. To note about this clone: Antigen unknown.

Expansion of antigen-specific CD4+ T cells with viral peptide pools was carried out by the ViraFEST assay before sequencing. Having been cultured for under twelve days, the cells underwent CD4+ T cell isolation. Each person got two doses of an mRNA SARS-CoV-2 vaccine, BNT162b2 or mRNA-1273. The healthy vaccine recipients, who had no prior SARS-CoV-2 infection, showed negative nucleocapsid antibodies. PBMC were cultured at a few million per well with around 9.2 IU/ml IL-2 and around 9 ug/ml peptides. The source was CD4+ T cells from PBMCs cultured with SARS-CoV-2 spike peptides, collected after COVID-19 vaccination. The rearrangement uses TRBV7-2 and TRBJ1-1, with D maybe TRBD1 (6 bases). The source of this sequence is a human donor who received a COVID-19 vaccine. The CDR3 protein is CASSRTYREMNTEAFF. The CDR3 DNA sequence: TGTGCCAGCAGTCGTACTTACAGGGAGATGAACACTGAAGCTTTCTTT.